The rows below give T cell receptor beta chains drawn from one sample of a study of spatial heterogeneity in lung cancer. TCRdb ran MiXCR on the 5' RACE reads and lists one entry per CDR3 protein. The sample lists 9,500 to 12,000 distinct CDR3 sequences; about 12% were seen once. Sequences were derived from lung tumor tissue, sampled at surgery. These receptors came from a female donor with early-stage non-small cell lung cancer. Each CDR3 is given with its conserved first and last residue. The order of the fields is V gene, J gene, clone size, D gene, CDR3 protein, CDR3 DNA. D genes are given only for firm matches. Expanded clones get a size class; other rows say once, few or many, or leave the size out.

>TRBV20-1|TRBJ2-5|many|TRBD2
CSARVSGGQETQYF
TGCAGTGCTAGAGTTAGCGGGGGCCAAGAGACCCAGTACTTC
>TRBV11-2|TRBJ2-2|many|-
CASSQLWNTGELFF
TGTGCCAGCAGCCAATTGTGGAACACCGGGGAGCTGTTTTTT
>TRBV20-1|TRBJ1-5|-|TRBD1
CSATPGTGEYSNQPQHF
TGCAGTGCCACCCCCGGGACAGGGGAATATAGCAATCAGCCCCAGCATTTT
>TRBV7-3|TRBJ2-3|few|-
CASSLRRTDTQYF
TGTGCCAGCAGCTTAAGACGCACAGATACGCAGTATTTT
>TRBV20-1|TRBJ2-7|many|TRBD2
CSATGLGLAGEQYF
TGCAGTGCTACCGGCCTGGGACTAGCTGGGGAGCAGTACTTC
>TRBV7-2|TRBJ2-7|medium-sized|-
CASSLVASAYEQYF
TGTGCCAGCAGCTTGGTGGCCTCTGCCTACGAGCAGTACTTC
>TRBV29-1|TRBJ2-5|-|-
CSVEESSETQYF
TGCAGCGTTGAAGAAAGTTCGGAGACCCAGTACTTC
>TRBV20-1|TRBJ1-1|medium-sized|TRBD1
CSATGGNTEAFF
TGCAGTGCAACAGGGGGCAACACTGAAGCTTTCTTT
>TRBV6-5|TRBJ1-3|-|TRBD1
CASRPPGTASGNTIYF
TGTGCCAGCAGGCCCCCCGGGACAGCTTCTGGAAACACCATATATTTT
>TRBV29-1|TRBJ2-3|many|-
CSVEGVREGPDTQYF
TGCAGCGTTGAAGGGGTCAGGGAAGGGCCAGATACGCAGTATTTT
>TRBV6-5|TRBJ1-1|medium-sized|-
CASGERGYKGFF
TGTGCCAGCGGCGAAAGGGGCTACAAGGGTTTCTTT
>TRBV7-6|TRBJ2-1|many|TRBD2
CASSSGGRGPDNEQFF
TGTGCCAGCAGCTCCGGCGGGAGGGGGCCCGACAATGAGCAGTTCTTC
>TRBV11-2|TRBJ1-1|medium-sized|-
CASSLFRGNPEAFF
TGTGCCAGCAGCTTGTTCAGGGGTAACCCTGAAGCTTTCTTT
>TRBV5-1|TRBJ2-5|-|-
CASSPTGSQYF
TGCGCCAGCAGCCCGACAGGCTCCCAGTACTTC
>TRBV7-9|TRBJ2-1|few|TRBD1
CASSSGQGGFLSSYNEQFF
TGTGCCAGCAGCTCCGGACAGGGGGGATTTCTAAGCTCCTACAATGAGCAGTTCTTC
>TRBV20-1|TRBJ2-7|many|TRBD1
CSATPLRDSFPYEQYF
TGCAGTGCTACACCTCTCCGGGACAGTTTCCCCTACGAGCAGTACTTC
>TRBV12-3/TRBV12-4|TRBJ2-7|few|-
CASSLIIGGKGPYEQYF
TGTGCCAGCAGCCTCATCATCGGAGGGAAGGGGCCCTACGAGCAGTACTTC
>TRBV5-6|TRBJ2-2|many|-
CASSLLLATNTGELFF
TGTGCCAGCAGCTTGTTGTTAGCGACGAACACCGGGGAGCTGTTTTTT
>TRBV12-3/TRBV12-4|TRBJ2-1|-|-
CASSSQGLEFF
TGTGCCAGCAGTTCACAGGGTCTGGAGTTCTTC
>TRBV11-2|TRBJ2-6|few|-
CASAGSVLTF
TGTGCCAGTGCAGGCTCCGTCCTGACTTTC
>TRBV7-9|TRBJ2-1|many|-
CASSLVGGHEQFF
TGTGCCAGCAGCTTAGTGGGGGGCCATGAGCAGTTCTTC
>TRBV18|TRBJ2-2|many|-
CASSPPSTRYTGELFF
TGTGCCAGCTCACCACCGTCGACTAGATACACCGGGGAGCTGTTTTTT
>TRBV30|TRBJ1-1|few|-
CAWAKAEGTEAFF
TGTGCCTGGGCCAAGGCTGAGGGGACTGAAGCTTTCTTT
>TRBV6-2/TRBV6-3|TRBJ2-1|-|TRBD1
CASSHGQGAWEQFF
TGTGCCAGCAGTCACGGACAGGGGGCTTGGGAGCAGTTCTTC
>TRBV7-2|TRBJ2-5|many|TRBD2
CASSSPSGRAAQYETQYF
TGTGCCAGCAGCTCCCCCAGCGGGAGGGCCGCCCAGTATGAGACCCAGTACTTC
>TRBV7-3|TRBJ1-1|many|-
CASSTGFGGTEAFF
TGTGCCAGCTCAACGGGATTTGGGGGCACTGAAGCTTTCTTT
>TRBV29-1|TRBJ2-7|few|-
CSVVGAESGLPYEQYF
TGCAGCGTTGTGGGGGCTGAGTCGGGTCTCCCTTACGAGCAGTACTTC
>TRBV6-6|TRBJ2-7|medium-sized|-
CASSPRGSGYEQYF
TGTGCCAGCAGTCCGAGGGGGTCGGGATACGAGCAGTACTTC
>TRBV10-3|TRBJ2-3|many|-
CAISVGRGTDTQYF
TGTGCCATCAGTGTGGGGAGAGGGACAGATACGCAGTATTTT
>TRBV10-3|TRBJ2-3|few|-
CATRADFRADTQYF
TGTGCCACCCGGGCCGATTTTAGGGCAGATACGCAGTATTTT
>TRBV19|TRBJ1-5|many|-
CASSSSGTRGNQPQHF
TGTGCCAGTAGTTCCTCCGGGACACGGGGCAATCAGCCCCAGCATTTT
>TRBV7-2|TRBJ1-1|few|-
CASSLAPGTEAFF
TGTGCCAGCAGCTTAGCCCCAGGAACTGAAGCTTTCTTT
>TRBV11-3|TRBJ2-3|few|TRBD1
CASSPGQGALDTQYF
TGTGCCAGCAGCCCAGGACAGGGGGCGCTGGATACGCAGTATTTT
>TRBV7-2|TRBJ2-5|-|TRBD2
CASSHSGRRETQYF
TGTGCCAGCAGCCACAGCGGGAGGCGGGAGACCCAGTACTTC
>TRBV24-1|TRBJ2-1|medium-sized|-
CATSDMGIPLNEQFF
TGTGCCACCAGTGATATGGGGATACCCCTGAATGAGCAGTTCTTC
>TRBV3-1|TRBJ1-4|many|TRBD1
CASSAVGGTGPSNEKLFF
TGTGCCAGCTCGGCGGTTGGCGGGACAGGCCCTTCTAATGAAAAACTGTTTTTT
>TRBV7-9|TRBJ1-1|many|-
CASSFVGRVGEAFF
TGTGCCAGCAGCTTCGTGGGCAGGGTCGGTGAAGCTTTCTTT
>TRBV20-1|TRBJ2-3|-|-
CSAPLGYLMTDTQYF
TGCAGTGCTCCCTTGGGGTACCTAATGACAGATACGCAGTATTTT
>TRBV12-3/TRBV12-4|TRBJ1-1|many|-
CASSLPMGMGDTEAFF
TGTGCCAGCAGTCTCCCTATGGGGATGGGGGACACTGAAGCTTTCTTT
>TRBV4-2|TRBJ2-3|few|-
CASSQGLATDTQYF
TGTGCCAGCAGCCAAGGCCTAGCGACAGATACGCAGTATTTT
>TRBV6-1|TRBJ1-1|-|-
CASSLEQGTEAFF
TGTGCCAGCAGTCTCGAACAAGGGACTGAAGCTTTCTTT
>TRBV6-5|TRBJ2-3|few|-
CASSSTSRGGDTQYF
TGTGCCAGCAGTAGTACTAGCCGCGGCGGGGATACGCAGTATTTT
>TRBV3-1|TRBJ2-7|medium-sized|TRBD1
CASSQPAGGQGLNEQYF
TGTGCCAGCAGCCAACCCGCCGGCGGACAGGGTCTGAACGAGCAGTACTTC
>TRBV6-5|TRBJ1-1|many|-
CASSSTYRNTEAFF
TGTGCCAGCAGTTCAACCTACAGGAACACTGAAGCTTTCTTT
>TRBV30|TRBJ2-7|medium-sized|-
CAWSDHYEQYF
TGTGCCTGGAGTGATCACTACGAGCAGTACTTC
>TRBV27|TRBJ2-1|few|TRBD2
CASSFSRGLADNEQFF
TGTGCCAGCAGTTTCAGCCGGGGACTAGCGGATAATGAGCAGTTCTTC